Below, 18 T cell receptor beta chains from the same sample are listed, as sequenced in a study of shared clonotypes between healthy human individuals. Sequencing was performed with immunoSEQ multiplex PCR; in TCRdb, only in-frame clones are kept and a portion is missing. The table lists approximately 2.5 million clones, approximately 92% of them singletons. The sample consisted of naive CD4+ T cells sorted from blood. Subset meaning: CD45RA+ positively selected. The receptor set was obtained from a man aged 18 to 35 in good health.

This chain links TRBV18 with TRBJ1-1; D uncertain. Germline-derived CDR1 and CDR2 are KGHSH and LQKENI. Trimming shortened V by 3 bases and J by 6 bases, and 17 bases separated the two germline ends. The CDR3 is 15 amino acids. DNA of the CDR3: TGTGCCAGCTCACCGAAGTCGGTCAGCGGGTCTGAAGCTTTCTTT. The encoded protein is CASSPKSVSGSEAFF.

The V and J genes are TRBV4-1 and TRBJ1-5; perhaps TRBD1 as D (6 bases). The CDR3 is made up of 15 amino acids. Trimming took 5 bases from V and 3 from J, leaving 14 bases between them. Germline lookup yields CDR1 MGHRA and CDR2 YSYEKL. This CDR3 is CASSFGTGTNQPQHF. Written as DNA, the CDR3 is TGCGCCAGCAGCTTCGGAACAGGGACCAATCAGCCCCAGCATTTT.

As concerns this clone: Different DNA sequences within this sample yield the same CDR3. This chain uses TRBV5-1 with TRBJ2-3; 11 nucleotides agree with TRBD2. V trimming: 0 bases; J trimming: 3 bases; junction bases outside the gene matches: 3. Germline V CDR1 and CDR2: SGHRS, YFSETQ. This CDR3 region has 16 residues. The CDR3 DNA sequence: TGCGCCAGCAGCTTGGGGTCTAGCGGGGGGACAGATACGCAGTATTTT. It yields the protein CASSLGSSGGTDTQYF.

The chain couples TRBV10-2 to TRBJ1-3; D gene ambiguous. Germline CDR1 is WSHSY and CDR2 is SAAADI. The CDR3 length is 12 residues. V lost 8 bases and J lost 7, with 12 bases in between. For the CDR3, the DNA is TGCGCCAGCTTTACGTCCGAGAACACCATATATTTT. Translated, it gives CASFTSENTIYF.

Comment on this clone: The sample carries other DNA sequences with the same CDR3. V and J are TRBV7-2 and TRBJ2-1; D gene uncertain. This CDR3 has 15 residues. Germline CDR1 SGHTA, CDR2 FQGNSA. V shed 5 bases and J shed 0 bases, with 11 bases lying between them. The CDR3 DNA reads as TGTGCCAGCAGCCTAGGGTTTGGCTCCTACAATGAGCAGTTCTTC. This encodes CASSLGFGSYNEQFF.

The CDR3 nucleotides read TGTGCCAGCTCACCATTGATGCGGCGGGTGGACGATGAGCAGTTCTTC. Translating it yields CASSPLMRRVDDEQFF. This chain connects TRBV18 to TRBJ2-1; possibly TRBD2 for D (5 bases). V lost 2 bases and J lost 8, with 19 bases in between. Germline V lookup: CDR1 KGHSH, CDR2 LQKENI. CDR3 length equals 16 residues.

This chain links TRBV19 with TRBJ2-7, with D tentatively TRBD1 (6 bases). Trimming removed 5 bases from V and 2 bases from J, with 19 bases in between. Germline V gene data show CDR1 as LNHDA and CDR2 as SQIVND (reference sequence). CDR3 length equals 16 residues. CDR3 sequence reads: CASSPAWDILAYEQYF. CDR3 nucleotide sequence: TGTGCCAGTAGTCCCGCATGGGACATATTGGCCTACGAGCAGTACTTC.

The CDR3 is CASSPGPGAVTEAFF. The DNA of the CDR3 is TGCGCCAGCAGCCCGGGGCCGGGGGCGGTCACTGAAGCTTTCTTT. This sequence joins TRBV5-1 and TRBJ1-1, with D perhaps TRBD1 (6 bases). V lost 4 bases, J lost 4 bases, and 17 bases lay in between. CDR3 length: 15 amino acids. The germline V gene has CDR1 SGHRS and CDR2 YFSETQ.

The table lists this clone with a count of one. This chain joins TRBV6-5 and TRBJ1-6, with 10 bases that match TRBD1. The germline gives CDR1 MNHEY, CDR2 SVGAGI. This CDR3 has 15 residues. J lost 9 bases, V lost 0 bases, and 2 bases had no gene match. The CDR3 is CASSYSGQGVSPLHF. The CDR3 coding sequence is TGTGCCAGCAGTTACTCCGGACAGGGGGTTTCACCCCTCCACTTT.

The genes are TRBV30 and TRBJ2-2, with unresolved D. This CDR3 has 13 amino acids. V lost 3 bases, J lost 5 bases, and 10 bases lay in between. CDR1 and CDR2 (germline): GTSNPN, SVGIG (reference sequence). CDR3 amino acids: CAWRVDSTGELFF. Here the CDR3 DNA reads TGTGCCTGGAGGGTAGATTCAACCGGGGAGCTGTTTTTT. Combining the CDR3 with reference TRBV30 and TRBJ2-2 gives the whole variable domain SQTIHQWPATLVQPVGSPLSLECTVEGTSNPNLYWYRQAAGRGLQLLFYSVGIGQISSEVPQNLSASRPQDRQFILSSKKLLLSDSGFYLCAWRVDSTGELFFGEGSRLTVL.

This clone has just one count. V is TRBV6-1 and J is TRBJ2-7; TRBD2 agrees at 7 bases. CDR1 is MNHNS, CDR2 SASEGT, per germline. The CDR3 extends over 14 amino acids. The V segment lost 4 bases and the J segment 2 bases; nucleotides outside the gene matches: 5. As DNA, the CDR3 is TGTGCCAGCAGTGTTGATAGCGGGCCCTACGAGCAGTACTTC. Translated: CASSVDSGPYEQYF.

The CDR3 nucleotides are TGTGCCATCAGTGAGTCCGGCAGGGAGGGAGCCTATCAGCCCCAGCATTTT. Translation: CAISESGREGAYQPQHF. The chain uses TRBV10-3 and TRBJ1-5, with D perhaps matching TRBD1 (5 bases). V lost 0 bases, J lost 5 bases, and 17 bases lay in between. CDR3 size: 17 residues. CDR1 is ENHRY and CDR2 is SYGVKD in the germline V gene.

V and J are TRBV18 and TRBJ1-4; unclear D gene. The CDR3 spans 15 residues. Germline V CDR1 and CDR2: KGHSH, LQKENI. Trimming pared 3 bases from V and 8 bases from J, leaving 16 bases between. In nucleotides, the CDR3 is TGTGCCAGCTCACCCGACACTAACCTAAAGGAAAAACTGTTTTTT. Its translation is CASSPDTNLKEKLFF. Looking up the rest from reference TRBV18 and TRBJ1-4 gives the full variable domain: NAGVMQNPRHLVRRRGQEARLRCSPMKGHSHVYWYRQLPEEGLKFMVYLQKENIIDESGMPKERFSAEFPKEGPSILRIQQVVRGDSAAYFCASSPDTNLKEKLFFGSGTQLSVL.

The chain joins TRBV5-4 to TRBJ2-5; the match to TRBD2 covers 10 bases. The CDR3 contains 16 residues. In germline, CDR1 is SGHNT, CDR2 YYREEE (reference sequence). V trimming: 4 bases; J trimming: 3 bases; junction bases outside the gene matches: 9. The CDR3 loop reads CASSPPDSGREETQYF. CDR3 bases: TGTGCCAGCAGCCCCCCCGACAGCGGGAGGGAAGAGACCCAGTACTTC.

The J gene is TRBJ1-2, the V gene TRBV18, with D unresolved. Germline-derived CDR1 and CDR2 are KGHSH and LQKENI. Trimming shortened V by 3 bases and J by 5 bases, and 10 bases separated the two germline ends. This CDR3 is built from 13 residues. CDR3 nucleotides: TGTGCCAGCTCACCGGGTTATACTTATGGCTACACCTTC. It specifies CASSPGYTYGYTF.

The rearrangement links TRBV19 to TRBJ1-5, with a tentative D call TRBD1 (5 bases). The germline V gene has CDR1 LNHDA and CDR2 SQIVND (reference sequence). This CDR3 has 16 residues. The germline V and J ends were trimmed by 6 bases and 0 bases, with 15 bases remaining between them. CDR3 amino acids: CASSLGTGYSNQPQHF. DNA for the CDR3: TGTGCCAGTAGCCTCGGGACGGGGTATAGCAATCAGCCCCAGCATTTT.

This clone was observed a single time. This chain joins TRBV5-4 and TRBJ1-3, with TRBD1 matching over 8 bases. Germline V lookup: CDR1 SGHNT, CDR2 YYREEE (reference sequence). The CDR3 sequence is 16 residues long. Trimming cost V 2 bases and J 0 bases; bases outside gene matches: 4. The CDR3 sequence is CASSFGRGLSGNTIYF. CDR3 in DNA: TGTGCCAGCAGCTTTGGCAGGGGGCTCTCTGGAAACACCATATATTTT. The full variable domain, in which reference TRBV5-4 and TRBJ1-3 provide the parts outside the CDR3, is ETGVTQSPTHLIKTRGQQVTLRCSSQSGHNTVSWYQQALGQGPQFIFQYYREEENGRGNFPPRFSGLQFPNYSSELNVNALELDDSALYLCASSFGRGLSGNTIYFGEGSWLTVV.

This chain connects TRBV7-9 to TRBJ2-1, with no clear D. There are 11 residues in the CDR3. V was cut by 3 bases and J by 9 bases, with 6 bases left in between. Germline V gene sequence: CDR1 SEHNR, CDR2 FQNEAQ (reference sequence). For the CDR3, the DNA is TGTGCCAGCAGCTTGAATAGTGAGCAGTTCTTC. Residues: CASSLNSEQFF.